Below, 4 T cell receptor beta chains from the same sample are listed, as sequenced in a study of CD8+CD57+ T cells in acquired aplastic anemia. CDR3 and TCR beta VDJ profiling relied on genomic DNA as the template. Via MiXCR, TCRdb re-called the reads, giving one row per CDR3 protein. The table includes hundreds of thousands of distinct CDR3 sequences, around 68% detected once. The sequencing sample was made of sorted CD4+, CD8+, or CD8+CD57+ T cells (not recorded which) from PBMCs. All receptors derive from a human donor in good health, serving as a control.

CDR3 loop: CARGQVDLVSGANVLTF. In DNA, the CDR3 is TGTGCCAGGGGACAGGTTGATTTAGTGTCTGGGGCCAACGTCCTGACTTTC. J is TRBJ2-6 and V is TRBV2; 8 positions match TRBD1. Germline trimming cut 9 bases from V and 1 base from J; bases unmatched to any gene: 11. Germline assignment: CDR1 SNHLY and CDR2 FYNNEI. The CDR3 is 17 amino acids. Together with reference TRBV2 and TRBJ2-6, the CDR3 gives the full variable domain: EPEVTQTPSHQVTQMGQEVILRCVPISNHLYFYWYRQILGQKVEFLVSFYNNEISEKSEIFDDQFSVERPDGSNFTLKIRSTKLEDSAMYFCARGQVDLVSGANVLTFGAGSRLTVL.

In this sample, this clonotype turned up many times. The CDR3 here is CSAPSLPRQETQYF. The CDR3 region has the DNA TGCAGTGCTCCATCCCTGCCTAGGCAAGAGACCCAGTACTTC. This sequence joins TRBV20-1 and TRBJ2-5, with unresolved D. The CDR3 is 14 residues long. Trimming removed 5 bases from V and 2 bases from J, with 15 bases in between. Germline CDR1 is DFQATT and CDR2 is SNEGSKA (reference sequence).

The V call is TRBV5-6, the J call TRBJ1-2, with no clear D. The CDR3 is 11 residues long. Germline CDR1 SGHDT, CDR2 YYEEEE. V lost 5 bases, J lost 8 bases, and 10 bases lay in between. The CDR3 DNA follows: TGTGCCAGCAGTTTTCGCGAGGGCTACACCTTC. It encodes CASSFREGYTF.

Concerning this clonotype: The junction departs from the called germline gene at one end, perhaps through a read error. The V and J genes are TRBV2 and TRBJ1-5, with no clear D. CDR3 size: 17 residues. CDR1 is SNHLY and CDR2 is FYNNEI in the germline V gene. CDR3 coding DNA: TGCGCCAGCAGTGAACCGATCATACGGACTAGCAATCAGCACCAGCATTTT. This codes for CASSEPIIRTSNQHQHF. Filled out from reference TRBV2 and TRBJ1-5, the complete variable domain reads EPEVTQTPSHQVTQMGQEVILRCVPISNHLYFYWYRQILGQKVEFLVSFYNNEISEKSEIFDDQFSVERPDGSNFTLKIRSTKLEDSAMYFCASSEPIIRTSNQHQHFGDGTRLSIL.